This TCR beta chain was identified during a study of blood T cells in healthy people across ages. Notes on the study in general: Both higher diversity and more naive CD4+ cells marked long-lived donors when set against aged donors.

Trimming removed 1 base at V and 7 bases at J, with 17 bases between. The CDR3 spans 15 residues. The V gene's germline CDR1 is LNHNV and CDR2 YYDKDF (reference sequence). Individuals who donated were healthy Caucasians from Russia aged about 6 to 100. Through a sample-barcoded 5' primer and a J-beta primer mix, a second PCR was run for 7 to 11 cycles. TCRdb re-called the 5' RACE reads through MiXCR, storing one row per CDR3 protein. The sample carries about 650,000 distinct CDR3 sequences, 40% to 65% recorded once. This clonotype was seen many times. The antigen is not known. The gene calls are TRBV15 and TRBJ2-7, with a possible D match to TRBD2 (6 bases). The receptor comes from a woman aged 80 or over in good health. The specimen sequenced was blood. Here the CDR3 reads CATSRAGGPLWEQYF. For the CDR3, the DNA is TGTGCCACCAGCAGAGCCGGGGGTCCCCTCTGGGAGCAGTACTTC.